Sequencing of this T cell receptor (beta chain) was carried out in a study of T cell responses to AZD1222 COVID-19 vaccine. This clone showed up just once. TCRdb keeps only in-frame clones here, not all; method: immunoSEQ multiplex PCR. The sample gives tens of thousands of clones, 85% to 90% of which show up once; approximately 30% is in the top ten. Germline V gene sequence: CDR1 SGDLS, CDR2 YYNGEE. Losses at the gene ends were 2 bases for V and 1 base for J; bases not matched to a gene: 2. The CDR3 is 15 residues long. V gene TRBV9 combines with J gene TRBJ1-1; TRBD1 matches 10 bases. The clonotype comes from an adult in good health. Material: peripheral blood, obtained on day 0 of AZD1222 vaccination. This chain's CDR3 is CASSVRTGGNTEAFF. The CDR3 coding sequence is TGTGCCAGCAGCGTGAGGACAGGGGGGAACACTGAAGCTTTCTTT.